This T cell receptor beta chain was sequenced during a study of T cells in Graves' hyperthyroidism and ophthalmopathy. Only a few counts were recorded for this clonotype. Its matching antigen is unknown. Points from the study as a whole: Stable hyperthyroidism was separated from ophthalmopathy by a model based on 13 V-J features. Before onset, by a median of around six months, the model predicted ophthalmopathy.

Stable Graves' hyperthyroidism denoted no ophthalmopathy progression over 18 months. Isolation of PBMCs was performed on 8 to 10 ml fresh peripheral blood. Trimming stripped 3 bases from V and 7 bases from J, with 12 bases between. Germline lookup yields CDR1 ENHRY and CDR2 SYGVKD. The CDR3 covers 13 residues. There were TCR beta CDR3 regions amplified from RNA transcripts. The HTBI primer set served for first-round RT-PCR of the TCR CDR3. TCRdb re-called the multiplex PCR reads with MiXCR, one entry per CDR3 protein. The sample shows a few hundred thousand distinct CDR3 sequences, 15% to 20% of them seen only once.

The chain couples TRBV10-3 to TRBJ1-2; D is undetermined. Material: blood. The sequence was collected from a woman between 45 and 65 years old with Graves' hyperthyroidism. CDR3 nucleotides: TGTGCCATCAGTGACGGAGGGAATATTGGCTACACCTTC. This translates into CAISDGGNIGYTF.